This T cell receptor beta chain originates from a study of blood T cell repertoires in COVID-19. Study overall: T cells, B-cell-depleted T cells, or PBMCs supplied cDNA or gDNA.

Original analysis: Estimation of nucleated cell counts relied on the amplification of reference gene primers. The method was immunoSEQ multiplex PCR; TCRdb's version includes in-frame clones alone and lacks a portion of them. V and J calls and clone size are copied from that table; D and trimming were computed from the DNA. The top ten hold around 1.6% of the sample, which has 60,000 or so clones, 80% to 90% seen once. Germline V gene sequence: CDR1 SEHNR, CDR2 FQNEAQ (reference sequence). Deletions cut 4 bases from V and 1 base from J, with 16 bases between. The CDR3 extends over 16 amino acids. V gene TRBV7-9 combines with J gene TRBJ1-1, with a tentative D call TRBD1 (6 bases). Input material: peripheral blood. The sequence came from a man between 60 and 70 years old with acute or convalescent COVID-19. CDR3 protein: CASSSLLAGANTEAFF. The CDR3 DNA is TGTGCCAGCAGCTCCCTTTTAGCAGGGGCGAACACTGAAGCTTTCTTT.